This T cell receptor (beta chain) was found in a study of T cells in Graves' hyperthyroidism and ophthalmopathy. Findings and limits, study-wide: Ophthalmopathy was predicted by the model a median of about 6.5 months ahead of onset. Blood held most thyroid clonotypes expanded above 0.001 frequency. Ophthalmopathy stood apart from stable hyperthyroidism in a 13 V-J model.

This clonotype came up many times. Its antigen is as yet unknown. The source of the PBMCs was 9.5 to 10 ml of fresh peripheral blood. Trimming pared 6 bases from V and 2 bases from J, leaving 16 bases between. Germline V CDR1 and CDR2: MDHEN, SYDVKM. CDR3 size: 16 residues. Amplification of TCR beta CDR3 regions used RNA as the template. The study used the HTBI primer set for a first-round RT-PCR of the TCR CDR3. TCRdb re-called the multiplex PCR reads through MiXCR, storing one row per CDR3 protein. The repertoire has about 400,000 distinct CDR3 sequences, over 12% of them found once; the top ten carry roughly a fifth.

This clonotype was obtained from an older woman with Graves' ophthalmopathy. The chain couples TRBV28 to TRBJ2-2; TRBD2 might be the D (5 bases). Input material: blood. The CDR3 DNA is TGTGCCAGCAGCCAACCGCGGGCCGGTAACACCGGGGAGCTGTTTTTT. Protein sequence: CASSQPRAGNTGELFF.